This T cell receptor beta chain was profiled in a study of CD8+CD57+ T cells in acquired aplastic anemia. Study-wide context: On average, sorted CD4+ and CD8+ cells gave 3.2 ug of DNA. Whole-study findings and limits: Patients had around 30 CD8+ CDR3 sequences in common with controls (the shared set).

Patients picked for sequencing had shown CD8+CD57+ cell expansion detected by flow cytometry. Each patient carried a diagnosis of severe acquired aplastic anemia. Researchers used genomic DNA as the template to profile TCR beta VDJ and CDR3. One entry per CDR3 protein, called by TCRdb with MiXCR from the reads. This table has approximately 150,000 distinct CDR3 sequences, 71% appearing once. The CDR3 length is 12 residues. Trimming took 4 bases from V and 15 from J, leaving 17 bases between them. Germline V gene lookup returns CDR1 SGDLS and CDR2 YYNGEE. To note about this clonotype: Its cognate antigen is unknown.

Sequencing was performed on sorted CD4+, CD8+, or CD8+CD57+ T cells (not recorded which) from PBMCs. The rearrangement joins TRBV9 to TRBJ2-4; D not certain. This clonotype was sampled from a human donor with aplastic anemia. CDR3 DNA sequence: TGTGCCAGCAGCCTTACCACCGGGCCGAGGTACTTC. Protein: CASSLTTGPRYF.